The 9 T cell receptor beta chains in this list originate from one sample, sequenced in a study of T cell repertoires in ileal Crohn's disease. Sample time point: neoterminal ileum biopsy at postoperative endoscopy, about 6 months after surgery. Some clones are missing from TCRdb's copy, which holds only in-frame ones; the method was immunoSEQ multiplex PCR. This sample has 2,500 to 3,500 clones, with 75% to 90% found just once. The sample taken for sequencing was ileal tissue. These receptors all come from an adult with Crohn's disease.

The chain is built from TRBV5-1 and TRBJ2-7; D might be TRBD2 (6 bases). With 6 bases removed from V and 3 bases from J, the gap between germline ends came to 16 bases. The CDR3 totals 14 residues. CDR1 and CDR2 (germline): SGHRS, YFSETQ. CDR3 in amino acids: CASNLSPEGYEQYF. CDR3 nucleotide sequence: TGCGCCAGCAATCTGAGTCCGGAGGGCTACGAGCAGTACTTC.

The genes are TRBV19 and TRBJ2-6, with TRBD1 matching over 11 bases. There are 16 residues in the CDR3. CDR1 is LNHDA and CDR2 is SQIVND in the germline V gene (reference sequence). Losses at the gene ends were 7 bases for V and 2 bases for J; bases not matched to a gene: 4. The CDR3 DNA reads TGTGCCAGTACCGAGGGACAGGGGGCTGGGGCCAACGTCCTGACTTTC. Translated: CASTEGQGAGANVLTF.

The V call is TRBV6-5, the J call TRBJ1-6; a possible D gene is TRBD1 (6 bases). Germline CDR1 MNHEY, CDR2 SVGAGI. CDR3 length: 15 amino acids. Trimming removed 5 bases from V and 8 bases from J, with 16 bases in between. The CDR3 here is CASSPRTEVDSPLHF. CDR3 sequence (DNA): TGTGCCAGCAGTCCCCGGACAGAGGTGGATTCACCCCTCCACTTT.

This clone has just one count. The chain employs TRBV6-6 and TRBJ1-6; D gene ambiguous. The CDR3 runs to 13 residues. The germline V and J ends were trimmed by 5 bases and 4 bases, with 6 bases remaining between them. Germline V gene data show CDR1 as MNHNY and CDR2 as SVGAGI (reference sequence). CDR3 in amino acids: CASSAKYNSPLHF. The CDR3 DNA reads TGTGCCAGCAGTGCTAAATATAATTCACCCCTCCACTTT.

This chain uses TRBV5-6 with TRBJ2-7; D remains ambiguous. The CDR3 runs 15 residues. V lost 2 bases and J lost 0, with 12 bases in between. Germline V gene sequence: CDR1 SGHDT, CDR2 YYEEEE. CDR3 nucleotide sequence: TGTGCCAGCAGCTTTCTAAAGGGTTTCTCCTACGAGCAGTACTTC. It yields the protein CASSFLKGFSYEQYF.

This clone was detected once. The chain uses TRBV5-6 and TRBJ1-1; no definite D call. The germline gives CDR1 SGHDT, CDR2 YYEEEE. The CDR3 sequence is 14 residues long. The V gene lost 1 base and the J gene lost 4 bases, with 11 bases spanning the gap. The CDR3 region is CASSLLGVSTEAFF. The CDR3 DNA reads as TGTGCCAGCAGCTTGTTGGGTGTGAGCACTGAAGCTTTCTTT.

The genes are TRBV7-9 and TRBJ2-6; D is tentatively TRBD1 or TRBD2 (5 bases each). Germline V lookup: CDR1 SEHNR, CDR2 FQNEAQ (reference sequence). With 4 bases removed from V and 3 bases from J, the gap between germline ends came to 13 bases. The CDR3 is 16 residues long. The CDR3 sequence: CASSWDRGSGANVLTF. The CDR3 DNA follows: TGTGCCAGCAGCTGGGACCGCGGAAGTGGGGCCAACGTCCTGACTTTC.

The chain is built from TRBV6-4 and TRBJ2-1; 7 bases align to TRBD1. Germline CDR1 MRHNA, CDR2 SNTAGT. The V and J ends lost 6 bases and 6 bases, in that order; junction bases with no gene match: 8. This CDR3 comprises 14 residues. CDR3 amino acids: CASSDRVGVNEQFF. The DNA of the CDR3 is TGTGCCAGCAGCGACAGGGTGGGGGTCAATGAGCAGTTCTTC.

The chain combines TRBV6-6 with TRBJ2-1; D not resolved. The V and J ends lost 0 bases and 3 bases respectively, with 6 bases between them. The germline gives CDR1 MNHNY, CDR2 SVGAGI (reference sequence). This CDR3 region has 14 residues. The CDR3 bases are TGTGCCAGCAGTTACTCGCGACTCTACAATGAGCAGTTCTTC. Translating gives CASSYSRLYNEQFF.